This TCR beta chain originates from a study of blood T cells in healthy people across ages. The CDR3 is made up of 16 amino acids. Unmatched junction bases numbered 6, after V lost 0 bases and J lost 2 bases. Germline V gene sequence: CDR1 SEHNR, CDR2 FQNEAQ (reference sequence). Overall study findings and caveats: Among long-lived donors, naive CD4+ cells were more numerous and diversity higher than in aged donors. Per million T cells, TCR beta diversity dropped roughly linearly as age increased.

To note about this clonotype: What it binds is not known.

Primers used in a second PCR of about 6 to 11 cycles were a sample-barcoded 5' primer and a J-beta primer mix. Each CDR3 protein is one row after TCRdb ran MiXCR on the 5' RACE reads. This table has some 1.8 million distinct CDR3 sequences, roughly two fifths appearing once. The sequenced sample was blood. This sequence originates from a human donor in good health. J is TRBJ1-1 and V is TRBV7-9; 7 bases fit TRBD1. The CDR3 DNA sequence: TGTGCCAGCAGCTTAGCGGGACAGATCCTTAACACTGAAGCTTTCTTT. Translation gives CASSLAGQILNTEAFF.